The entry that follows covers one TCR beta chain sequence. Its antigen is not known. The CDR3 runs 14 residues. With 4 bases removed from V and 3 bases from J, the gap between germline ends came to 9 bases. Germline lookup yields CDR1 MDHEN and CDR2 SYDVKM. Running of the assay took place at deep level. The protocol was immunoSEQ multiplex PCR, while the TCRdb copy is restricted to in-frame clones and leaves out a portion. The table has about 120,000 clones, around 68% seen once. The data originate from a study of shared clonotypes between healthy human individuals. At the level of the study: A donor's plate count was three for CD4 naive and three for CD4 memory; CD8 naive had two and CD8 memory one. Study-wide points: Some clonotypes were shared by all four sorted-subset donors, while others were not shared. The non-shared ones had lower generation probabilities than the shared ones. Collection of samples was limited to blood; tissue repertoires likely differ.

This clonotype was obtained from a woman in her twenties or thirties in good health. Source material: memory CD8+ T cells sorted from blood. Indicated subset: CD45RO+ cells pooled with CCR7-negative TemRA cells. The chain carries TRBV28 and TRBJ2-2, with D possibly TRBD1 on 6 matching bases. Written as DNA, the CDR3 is TGTGCCAGCAGTTACAGGGATGACACCGGGGAGCTGTTTTTT. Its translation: CASSYRDDTGELFF.